This T cell receptor (beta chain) was documented in a study of blood T cell repertoires in COVID-19. The wider study: COVID-19 samples from acute and convalescent phases originated in the United States, Italy and Spain.

Donors in Cohort 3 counted as recovered after two negative PCRs, clearance, or symptom resolution. V shed 2 bases and J 3 bases; nucleotides not matched to a gene: 6. CDR1 is SGHRS and CDR2 is YFSETQ in the germline V gene. The length of the CDR3 is 15 residues. As handled by the study authors: Amplifying reference gene primers gave estimates of nucleated cell counts. TCRdb's table, derived via immunoSEQ multiplex PCR, lists solely in-frame clones and lacks some. The D gene and trimming were derived from the DNA, and the V and J assignments and clone size from that table. The sample lists approximately 220,000 clones, 85% seen once, with around 19% in the top ten.

The sequenced material came from PBMCs or T cells enriched from blood (not recorded which). The receptor was isolated from a man aged 35 to 55 who had recovered from COVID-19. V usage is TRBV5-1 and J usage is TRBJ1-1; TRBD1 aligns across 8 bases. CDR3 DNA: TGCGCCAGCAGCTTCTCTGGACAGGGAGACACTGAAGCTTTCTTT. Amino acids: CASSFSGQGDTEAFF.